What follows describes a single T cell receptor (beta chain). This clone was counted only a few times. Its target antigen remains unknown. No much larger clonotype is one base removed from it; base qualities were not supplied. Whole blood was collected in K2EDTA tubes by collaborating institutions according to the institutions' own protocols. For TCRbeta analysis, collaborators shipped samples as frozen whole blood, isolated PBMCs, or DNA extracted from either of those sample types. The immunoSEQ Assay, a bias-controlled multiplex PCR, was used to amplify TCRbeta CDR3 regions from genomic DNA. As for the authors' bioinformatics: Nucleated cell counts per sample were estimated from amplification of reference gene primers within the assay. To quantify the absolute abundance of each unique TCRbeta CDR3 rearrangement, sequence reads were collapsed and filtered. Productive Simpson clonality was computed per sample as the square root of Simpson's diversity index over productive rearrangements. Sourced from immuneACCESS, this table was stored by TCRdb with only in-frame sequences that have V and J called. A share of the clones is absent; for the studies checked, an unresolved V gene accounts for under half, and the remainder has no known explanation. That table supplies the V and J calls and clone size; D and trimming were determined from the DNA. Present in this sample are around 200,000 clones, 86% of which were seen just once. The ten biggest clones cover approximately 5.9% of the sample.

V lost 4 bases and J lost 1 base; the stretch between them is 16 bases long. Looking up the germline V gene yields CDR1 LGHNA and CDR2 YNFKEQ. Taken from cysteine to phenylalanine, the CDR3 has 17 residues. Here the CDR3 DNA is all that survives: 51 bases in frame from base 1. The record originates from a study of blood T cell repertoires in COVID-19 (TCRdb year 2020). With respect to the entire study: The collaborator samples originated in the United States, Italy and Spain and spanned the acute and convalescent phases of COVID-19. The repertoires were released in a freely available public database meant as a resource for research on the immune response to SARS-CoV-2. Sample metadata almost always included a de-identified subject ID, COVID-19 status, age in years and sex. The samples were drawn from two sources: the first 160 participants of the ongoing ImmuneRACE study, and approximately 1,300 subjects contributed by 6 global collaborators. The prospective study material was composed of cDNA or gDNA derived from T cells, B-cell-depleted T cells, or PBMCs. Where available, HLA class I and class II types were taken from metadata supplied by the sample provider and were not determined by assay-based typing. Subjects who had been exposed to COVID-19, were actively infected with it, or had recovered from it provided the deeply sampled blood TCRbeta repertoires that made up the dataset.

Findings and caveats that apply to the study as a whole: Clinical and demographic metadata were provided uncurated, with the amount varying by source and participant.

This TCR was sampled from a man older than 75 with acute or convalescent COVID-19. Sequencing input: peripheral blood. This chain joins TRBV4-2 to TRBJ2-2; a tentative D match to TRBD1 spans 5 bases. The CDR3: CASSPPLGQGNTGELFF. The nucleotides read TGTGCCAGCAGCCCTCCCCTGGGGCAGGGGAACACCGGGGAGCTGTTTTTT.